What follows is one T cell receptor beta chain and its context. V was clipped by 0 bases and J by 5 bases; unmatched bases: 5. Germline assignment: CDR1 SGHNT and CDR2 YYREEE (reference sequence). This CDR3 has 15 amino acids. This entry belongs to a study of glioma-infiltrating T cells after dendritic cell vaccination. Study-level background: Autologous tumor lysate was loaded overnight onto monocyte-derived dendritic cells grown less than 8 days with IL-4 and GM-CSF. Dendritic cell vaccine was injected intradermally three times, biweekly.

The primer mix had 60 V beta and 13 J beta primers. Here immunoSEQ multiplex PCR was the method, and the copy in TCRdb shows in-frame clones only, minus some. The repertoire consists of about 82,000 clones, with over 85% occurring once and the leading ten covering roughly 3.2%. No glioblastoma patient carried an isocitrate dehydrogenase mutation. The origin of this receptor is a human donor with glioblastoma. The material was blood, obtained before dendritic cell vaccination. This rearrangement joins TRBV5-4 to TRBJ2-5; 9 bases agree with TRBD2. The chain's CDR3 is CASSLVAGAGETQYF. The DNA of the CDR3 is TGTGCCAGCAGCTTGGTAGCGGGGGCGGGGGAGACCCAGTACTTC.